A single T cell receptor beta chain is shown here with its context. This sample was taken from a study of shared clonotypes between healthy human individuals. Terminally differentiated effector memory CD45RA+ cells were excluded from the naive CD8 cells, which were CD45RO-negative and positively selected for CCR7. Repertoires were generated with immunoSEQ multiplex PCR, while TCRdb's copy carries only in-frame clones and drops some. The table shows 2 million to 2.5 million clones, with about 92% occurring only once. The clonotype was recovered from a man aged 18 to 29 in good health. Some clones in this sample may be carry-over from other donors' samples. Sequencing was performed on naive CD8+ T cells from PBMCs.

The CDR3 region is CASRVGPGQGNYGYTF. The CDR3 DNA reads TGTGCCAGCAGGGTAGGACCGGGACAGGGTAACTATGGCTACACCTTC. J is TRBJ1-2 and V is TRBV2; 9 nucleotides match TRBD1. The CDR3 is 16 amino acids. Germline-derived CDR1 and CDR2 are SNHLY and FYNNEI. V lost 6 bases, J lost 1 base, and 9 bases stayed unmatched.